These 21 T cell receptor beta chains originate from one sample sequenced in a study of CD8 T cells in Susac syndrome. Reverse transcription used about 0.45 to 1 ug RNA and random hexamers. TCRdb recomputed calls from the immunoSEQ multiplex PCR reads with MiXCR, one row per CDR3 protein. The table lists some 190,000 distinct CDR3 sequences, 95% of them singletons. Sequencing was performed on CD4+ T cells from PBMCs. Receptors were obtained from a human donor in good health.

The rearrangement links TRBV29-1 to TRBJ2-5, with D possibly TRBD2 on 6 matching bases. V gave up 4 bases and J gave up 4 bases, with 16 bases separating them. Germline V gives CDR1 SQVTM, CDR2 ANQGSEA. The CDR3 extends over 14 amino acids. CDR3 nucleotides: TGCAGCGTTGGACGGGACGGGGGAGGAGAGACCCAGTACTTC. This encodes CSVGRDGGGETQYF.

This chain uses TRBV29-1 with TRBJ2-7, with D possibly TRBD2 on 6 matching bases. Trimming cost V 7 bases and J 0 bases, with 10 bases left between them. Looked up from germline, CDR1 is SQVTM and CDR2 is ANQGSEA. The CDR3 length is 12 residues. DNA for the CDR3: TGCAGCGCGGGGGACGTCTCCTACGAGCAGTACTTC. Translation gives CSAGDVSYEQYF.

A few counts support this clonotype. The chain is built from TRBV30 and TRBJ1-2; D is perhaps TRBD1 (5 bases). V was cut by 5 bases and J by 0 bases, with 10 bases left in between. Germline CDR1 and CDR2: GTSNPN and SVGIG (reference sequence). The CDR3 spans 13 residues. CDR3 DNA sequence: TGTGCCTGGCGCCTGGGGGCTAACTATGGCTACACCTTC. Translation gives CAWRLGANYGYTF.

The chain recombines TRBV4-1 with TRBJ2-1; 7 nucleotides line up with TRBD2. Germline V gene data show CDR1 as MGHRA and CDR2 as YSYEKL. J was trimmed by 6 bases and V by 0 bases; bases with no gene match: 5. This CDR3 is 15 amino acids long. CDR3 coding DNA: TGCGCCAGCAGCCAAGAGGCGGGAGTGGCCAATGAGCAGTTCTTC. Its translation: CASSQEAGVANEQFF.

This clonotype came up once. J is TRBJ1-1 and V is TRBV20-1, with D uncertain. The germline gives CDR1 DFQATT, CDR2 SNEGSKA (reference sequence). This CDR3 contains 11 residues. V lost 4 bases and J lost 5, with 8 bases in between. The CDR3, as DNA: TGCAGTGCTATTCGAAGAACTGAAGCTTTCTTT. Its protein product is CSAIRRTEAFF.

CDR3 amino acids: CASSLAGRGYRAIDTQYF. The CDR3 DNA is TGTGCCAGCAGCTTAGCTGGGCGGGGCTATCGTGCCATAGATACGCAGTATTTT. The chain joins TRBV7-2 to TRBJ2-3; tentative D call: TRBD2 (6 bases). Germline CDR1 is SGHTA and CDR2 is FQGNSA. Trimming shortened V by 0 bases and J by 5 bases, and 21 bases separated the two germline ends. This CDR3 comprises 18 residues.

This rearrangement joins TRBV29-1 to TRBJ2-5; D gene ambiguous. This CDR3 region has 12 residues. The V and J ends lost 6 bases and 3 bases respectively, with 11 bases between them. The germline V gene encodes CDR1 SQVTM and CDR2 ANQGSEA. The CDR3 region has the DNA TGCAGCGTAGCCCCAAACAAAGAGACCCAGTACTTC. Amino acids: CSVAPNKETQYF.

CDR3 residues: CASSPSTGDYGYTF. The CDR3 DNA reads as TGTGCCAGCAGCCCTTCTACGGGGGACTATGGCTACACCTTC. V is TRBV7-3 and J is TRBJ1-2, with D tentatively TRBD1 (5 bases). The CDR3 is 14 amino acids. Trimming took off 5 bases at V and 3 bases at J, with 13 bases between the two ends. Per germline, CDR1 SGHTA and CDR2 FQGTGA.

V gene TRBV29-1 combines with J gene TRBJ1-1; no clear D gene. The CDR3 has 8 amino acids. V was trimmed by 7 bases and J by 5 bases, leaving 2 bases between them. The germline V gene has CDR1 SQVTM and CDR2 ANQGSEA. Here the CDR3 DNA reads TGCAGCGCTACTGAAGCTTTCTTT. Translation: CSATEAFF.

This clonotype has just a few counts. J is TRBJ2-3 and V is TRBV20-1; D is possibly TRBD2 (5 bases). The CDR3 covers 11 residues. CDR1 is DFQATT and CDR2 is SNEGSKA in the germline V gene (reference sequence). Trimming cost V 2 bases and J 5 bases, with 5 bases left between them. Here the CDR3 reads CSARRGDTQYF. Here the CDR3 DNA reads TGCAGTGCTAGACGGGGAGATACGCAGTATTTT.

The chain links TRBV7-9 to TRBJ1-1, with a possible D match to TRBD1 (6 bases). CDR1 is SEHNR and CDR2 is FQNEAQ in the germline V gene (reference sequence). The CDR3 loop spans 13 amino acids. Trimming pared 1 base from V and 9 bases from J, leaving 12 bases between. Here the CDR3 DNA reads TGTGCCAGCAGCTTAGACCAGGGGCCGAAAGCTTTCTTT. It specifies CASSLDQGPKAFF.

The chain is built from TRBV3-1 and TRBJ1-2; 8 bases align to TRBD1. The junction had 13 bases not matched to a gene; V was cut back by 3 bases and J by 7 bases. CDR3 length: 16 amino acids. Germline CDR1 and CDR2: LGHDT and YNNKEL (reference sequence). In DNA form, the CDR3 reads TGTGCCAGCAGCCAGGCGCTTACCAGGGGGCGAGCTGGCTACACCTTC. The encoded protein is CASSQALTRGRAGYTF.

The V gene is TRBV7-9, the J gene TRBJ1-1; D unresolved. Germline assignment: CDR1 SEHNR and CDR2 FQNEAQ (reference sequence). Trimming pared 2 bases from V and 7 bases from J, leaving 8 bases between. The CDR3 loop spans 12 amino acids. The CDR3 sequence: CASSLPPNEAFF. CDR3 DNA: TGTGCCAGCAGCTTACCCCCGAATGAAGCTTTCTTT.

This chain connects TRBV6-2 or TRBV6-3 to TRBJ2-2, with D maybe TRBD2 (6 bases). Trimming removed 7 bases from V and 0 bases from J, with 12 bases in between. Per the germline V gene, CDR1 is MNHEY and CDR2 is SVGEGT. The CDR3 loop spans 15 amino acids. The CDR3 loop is CASISGGANTGELFF. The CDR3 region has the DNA TGTGCCAGCATATCCGGGGGTGCGAACACCGGGGAGCTGTTTTTT.

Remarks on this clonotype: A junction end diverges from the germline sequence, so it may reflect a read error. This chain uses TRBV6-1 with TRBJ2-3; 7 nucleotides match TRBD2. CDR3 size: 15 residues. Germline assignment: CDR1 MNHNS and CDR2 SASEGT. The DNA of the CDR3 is TGTGCCAGCAGTAAAGCGGGGTTAGGCACAGATACGCAGTATTTT. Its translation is CASSKAGLGTDTQYF.

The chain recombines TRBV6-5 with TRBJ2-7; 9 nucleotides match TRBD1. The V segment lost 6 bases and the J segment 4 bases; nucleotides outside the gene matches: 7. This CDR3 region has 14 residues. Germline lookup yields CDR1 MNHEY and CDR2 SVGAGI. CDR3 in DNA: TGTGCCAGCAGAAGGGACAGGGTCCGTTACGAGCAGTACTTC. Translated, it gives CASRRDRVRYEQYF.

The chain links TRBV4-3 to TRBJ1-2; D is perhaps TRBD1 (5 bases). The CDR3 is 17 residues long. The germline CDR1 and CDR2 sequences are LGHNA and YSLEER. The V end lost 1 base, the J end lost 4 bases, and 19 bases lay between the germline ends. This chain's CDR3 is CASSQGKQVFVGYGYTF. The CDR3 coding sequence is TGCGCCAGCAGCCAAGGGAAACAGGTCTTTGTTGGCTATGGCTACACCTTC.

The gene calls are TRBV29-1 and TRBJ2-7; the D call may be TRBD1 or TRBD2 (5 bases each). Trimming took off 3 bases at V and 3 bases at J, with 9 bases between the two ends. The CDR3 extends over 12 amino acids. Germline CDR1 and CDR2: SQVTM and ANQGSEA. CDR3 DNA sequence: TGCAGCGTTGAGGGGGACGGCTACGAGCAGTACTTC. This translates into CSVEGDGYEQYF.

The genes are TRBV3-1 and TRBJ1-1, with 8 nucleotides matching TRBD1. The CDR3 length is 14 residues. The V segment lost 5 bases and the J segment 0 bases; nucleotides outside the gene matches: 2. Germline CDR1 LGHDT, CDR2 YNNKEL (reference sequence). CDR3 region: CASSNRGVNTEAFF. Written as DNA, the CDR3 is TGTGCCAGCAGCAACAGGGGGGTGAACACTGAAGCTTTCTTT.

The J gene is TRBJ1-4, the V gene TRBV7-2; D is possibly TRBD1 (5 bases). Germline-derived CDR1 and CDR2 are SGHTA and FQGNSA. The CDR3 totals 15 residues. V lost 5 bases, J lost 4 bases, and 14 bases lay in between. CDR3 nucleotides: TGTGCCAGCAGCACCCGGGGCCCAATTAATGAAAAACTGTTTTTT. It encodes CASSTRGPINEKLFF.

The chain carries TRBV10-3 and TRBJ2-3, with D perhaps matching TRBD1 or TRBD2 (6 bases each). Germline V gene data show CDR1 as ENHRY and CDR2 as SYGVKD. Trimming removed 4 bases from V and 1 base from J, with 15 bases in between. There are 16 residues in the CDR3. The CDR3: CAISVPRGLGTDTQYF. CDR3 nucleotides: TGTGCCATCAGTGTACCCCGGGGGCTGGGCACAGATACGCAGTATTTT.